The present TCR beta chain was sequenced within a study of shared clonotypes between healthy human individuals. Whole-study results and caveats: Only blood was sampled; tissue repertoires likely differ.

As for this clone: Its antigen is undetermined. The sample holds other DNA sequences that translate to the same CDR3.

Deletions cut 3 bases from V and 4 bases from J, with 10 bases between. This CDR3 has 14 amino acids. The germline V gene has CDR1 MNHEY and CDR2 SMNVEV (reference sequence). The table came from immunoSEQ multiplex PCR; TCRdb's copy has only in-frame clones and leaves some out. The repertoire holds 2,100,000 or so clones, with about 94% as singletons. Sample: naive CD4+ T cells sorted from blood. Subset here: CD45RA+ positively selected. The receptor comes from a man between 18 and 29 years old in good health. This chain joins TRBV27 and TRBJ1-5; D is perhaps TRBD1 (6 bases). CDR3 loop: CASSFSQGNQPQHF. The CDR3 DNA follows: TGTGCCAGCAGTTTCTCACAGGGAAATCAGCCCCAGCATTTT.